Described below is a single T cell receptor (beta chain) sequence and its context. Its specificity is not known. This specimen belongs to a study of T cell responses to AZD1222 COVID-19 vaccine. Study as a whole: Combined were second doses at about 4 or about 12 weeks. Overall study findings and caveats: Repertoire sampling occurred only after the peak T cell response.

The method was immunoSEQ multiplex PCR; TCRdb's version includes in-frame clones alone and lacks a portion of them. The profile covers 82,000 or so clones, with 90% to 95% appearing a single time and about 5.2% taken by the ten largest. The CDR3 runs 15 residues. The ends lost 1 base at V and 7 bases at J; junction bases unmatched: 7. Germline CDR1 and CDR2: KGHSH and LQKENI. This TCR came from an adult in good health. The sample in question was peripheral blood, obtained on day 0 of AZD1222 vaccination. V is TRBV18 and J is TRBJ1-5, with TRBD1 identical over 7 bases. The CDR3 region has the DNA TGTGCCAGCTCACCACAGGGGGCTCTTGGGCAGCCCCAGCATTTT. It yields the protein CASSPQGALGQPQHF.